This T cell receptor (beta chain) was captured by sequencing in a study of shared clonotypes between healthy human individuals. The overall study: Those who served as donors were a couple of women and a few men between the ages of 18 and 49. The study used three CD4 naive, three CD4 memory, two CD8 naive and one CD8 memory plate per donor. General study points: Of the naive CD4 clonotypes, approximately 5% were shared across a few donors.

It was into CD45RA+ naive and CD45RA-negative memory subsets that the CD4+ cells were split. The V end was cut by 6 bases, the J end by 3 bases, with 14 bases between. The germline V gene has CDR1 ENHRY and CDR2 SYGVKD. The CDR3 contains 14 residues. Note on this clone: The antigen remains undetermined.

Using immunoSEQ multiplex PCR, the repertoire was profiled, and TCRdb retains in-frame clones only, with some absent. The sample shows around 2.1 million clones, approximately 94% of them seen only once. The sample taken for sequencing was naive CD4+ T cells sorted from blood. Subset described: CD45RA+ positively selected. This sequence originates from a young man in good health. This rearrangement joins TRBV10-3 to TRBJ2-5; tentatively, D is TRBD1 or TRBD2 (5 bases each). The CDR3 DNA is TGTGCCATCAGCACCGGGACGGGAAAAGAGACCCAGTACTTC. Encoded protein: CAISTGTGKETQYF.